Each of the 5 T cell receptor beta chains below was sequenced from the same sample in a study of OX40 agonist ivuxolimab in advanced cancers. Clones were sequenced by immunoSEQ multiplex PCR, and TCRdb holds only the in-frame ones, with some missing. Here the sample spans fewer than 25,000 clones, approximately 91% being singletons. This specimen was CD4+ or CD8+ T cells sorted from blood, taken in a trial of the OX40 agonist ivuxolimab. The receptor set was obtained from an adult with an advanced solid tumor such as melanoma, head and neck, liver or kidney cancer.

The genes are TRBV11-1 and TRBJ2-5, with D perhaps matching TRBD1 (6 bases). This CDR3 is 16 amino acids long. CDR1 SGHAT and CDR2 FQDESV come from the germline V gene (reference sequence). V shed 4 bases and J shed 0 bases, with 15 bases lying between them. CDR3 sequence (DNA): TGTGCCAGCAGCTCCCCCCGGACAGAGTACCAAGAGACCCAGTACTTC. This sequence encodes CASSSPRTEYQETQYF.

This clone was found once. V is TRBV2 and J is TRBJ2-1, with 7 nucleotides matching TRBD2. The length of the CDR3 is 16 residues. The V gene end was trimmed by 3 bases and the J gene end by 4 bases; junction bases not matched to a gene: 9. CDR1 and CDR2 from the germline V gene are SNHLY and FYNNEI. The CDR3, as DNA: TGTGCCAGCAGTGACCCGGCGGGAGTGGAGTACAATGAGCAGTTCTTC. This encodes CASSDPAGVEYNEQFF.

The chain recombines TRBV29-1 with TRBJ2-1, with D tentatively TRBD1 or TRBD2 (5 bases each). The ends were cut back, 8 bases at V and 10 bases at J, with 12 bases in the middle. Per germline, CDR1 SQVTM and CDR2 ANQGSEA. This CDR3 region has 10 residues. In nucleotides, the CDR3 is TGCAGCTTTGGGACGGGAGAGCAGTTCTTC. Protein: CSFGTGEQFF.

The chain employs TRBV11-2 and TRBJ2-3; no clear D gene. Germline V lookup: CDR1 SGHAT, CDR2 FQNNGV. This CDR3 contains 13 residues. V was trimmed by 5 bases and J by 3 bases, leaving 9 bases between them. As DNA, the CDR3 is TGTGCCAGCAGCCCAGTACGAACAGATACGCAGTATTTT. Protein: CASSPVRTDTQYF.

The chain recombines TRBV6-4 with TRBJ2-1, with 7 bases lining up with TRBD1. Germline-derived CDR1 and CDR2 are MRHNA and SNTAGT. Unmatched junction bases numbered 7, after V lost 2 bases and J lost 6 bases. The length of the CDR3 is 15 residues. CDR3 loop: CASSDEGSGGNEQFF. CDR3 in DNA: TGTGCCAGCAGTGACGAAGGGTCAGGGGGCAATGAGCAGTTCTTC.